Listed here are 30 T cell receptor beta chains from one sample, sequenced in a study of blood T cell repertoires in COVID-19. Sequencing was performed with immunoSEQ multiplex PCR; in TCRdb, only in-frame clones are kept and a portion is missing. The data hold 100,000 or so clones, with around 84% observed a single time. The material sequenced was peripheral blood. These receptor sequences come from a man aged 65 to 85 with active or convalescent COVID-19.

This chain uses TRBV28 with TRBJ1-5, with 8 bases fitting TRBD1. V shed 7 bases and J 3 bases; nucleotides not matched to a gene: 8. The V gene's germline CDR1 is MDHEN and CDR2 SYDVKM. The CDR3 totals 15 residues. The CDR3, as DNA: TGTGCCAGCATTCATGGACAGGGTGTCAATCAGCCCCAGCATTTT. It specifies CASIHGQGVNQPQHF.

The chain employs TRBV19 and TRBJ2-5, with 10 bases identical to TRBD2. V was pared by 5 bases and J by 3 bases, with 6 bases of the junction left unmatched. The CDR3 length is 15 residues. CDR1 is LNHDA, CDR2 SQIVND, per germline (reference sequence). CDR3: CASSPGLAEKETQYF. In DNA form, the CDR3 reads TGTGCCAGTAGTCCCGGACTAGCGGAAAAAGAGACCCAGTACTTC.

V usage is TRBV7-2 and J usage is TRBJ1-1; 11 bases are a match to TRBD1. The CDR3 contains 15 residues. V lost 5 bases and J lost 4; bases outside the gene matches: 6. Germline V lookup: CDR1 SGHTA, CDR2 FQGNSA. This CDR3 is CASSPLGQGGTEAFF. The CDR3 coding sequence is TGTGCCAGCAGCCCTCTGGGACAGGGGGGCACTGAAGCTTTCTTT. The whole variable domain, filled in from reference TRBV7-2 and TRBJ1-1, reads GAGVSQSPSNKVTEKGKDVELRCDPISGHTALYWYRQSLGQGLEFLIYFQGNSAPDKSGLPSDRFSAERTGGSVSTLTIQRTQQEDSAVYLCASSPLGQGGTEAFFGQGTRLTVV.

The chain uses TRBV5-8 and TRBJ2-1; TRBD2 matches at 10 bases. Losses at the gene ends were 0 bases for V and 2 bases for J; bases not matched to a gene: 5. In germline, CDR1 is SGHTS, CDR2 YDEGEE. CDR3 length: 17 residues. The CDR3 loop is CASSLAVLAGAYNEQFF. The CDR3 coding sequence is TGTGCCAGCAGCTTGGCCGTCCTAGCGGGGGCCTACAATGAGCAGTTCTTC.

This CDR3 reads CASSFQDRPTTRVYF. In DNA, the CDR3 is TGTGCCAGCAGCTTCCAAGACAGGCCGACTACGAGGGTGTACTTC. The chain links TRBV5-4 to TRBJ2-7; D perhaps matches TRBD1 (6 bases). Trimming shortened V by 2 bases and J by 12 bases, and 24 bases separated the two germline ends. CDR3 length: 15 amino acids. Germline V gene data show CDR1 as SGHNT and CDR2 as YYREEE (reference sequence).

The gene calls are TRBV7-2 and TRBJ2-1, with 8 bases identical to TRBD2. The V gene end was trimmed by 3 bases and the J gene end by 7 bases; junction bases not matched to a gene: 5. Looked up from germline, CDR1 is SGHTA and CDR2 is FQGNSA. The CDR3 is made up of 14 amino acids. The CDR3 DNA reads TGTGCCAGCAGCTTGACTAGCGTGGGTAATGAGCAGTTCTTC. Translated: CASSLTSVGNEQFF.

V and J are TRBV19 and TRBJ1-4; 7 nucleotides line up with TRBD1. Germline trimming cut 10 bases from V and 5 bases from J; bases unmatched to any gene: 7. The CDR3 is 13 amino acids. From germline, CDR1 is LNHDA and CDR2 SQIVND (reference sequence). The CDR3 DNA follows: TGTGCCACCCAGGGACAGCAAAATGAAAAACTGTTTTTT. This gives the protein CATQGQQNEKLFF.

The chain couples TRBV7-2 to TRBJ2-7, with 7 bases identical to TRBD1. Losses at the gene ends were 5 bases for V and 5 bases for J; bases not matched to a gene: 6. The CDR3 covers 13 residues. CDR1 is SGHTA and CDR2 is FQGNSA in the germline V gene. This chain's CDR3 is CASSVGQVNEQYF. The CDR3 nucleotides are TGTGCCAGCAGCGTTGGACAGGTCAACGAGCAGTACTTC.

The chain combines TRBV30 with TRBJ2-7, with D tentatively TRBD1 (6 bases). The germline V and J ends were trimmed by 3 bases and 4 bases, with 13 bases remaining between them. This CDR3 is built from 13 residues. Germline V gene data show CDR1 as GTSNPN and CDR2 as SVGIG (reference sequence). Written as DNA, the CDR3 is TGTGCCTGGAGCTCGGGGCAGGGGTACGAGCAGTACTTC. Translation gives CAWSSGQGYEQYF.

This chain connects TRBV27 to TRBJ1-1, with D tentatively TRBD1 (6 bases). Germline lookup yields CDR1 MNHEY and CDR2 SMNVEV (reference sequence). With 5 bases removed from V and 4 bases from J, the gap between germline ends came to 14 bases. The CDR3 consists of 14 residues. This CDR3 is CASSPWGGGTEAFF. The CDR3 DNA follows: TGTGCCAGCAGTCCCTGGGGAGGGGGCACTGAAGCTTTCTTT.

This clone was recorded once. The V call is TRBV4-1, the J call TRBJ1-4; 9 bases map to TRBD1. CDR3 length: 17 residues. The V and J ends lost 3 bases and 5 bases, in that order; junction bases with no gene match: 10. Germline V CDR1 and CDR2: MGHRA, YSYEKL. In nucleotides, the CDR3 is TGCGCCAGCAGCCACGGACAGGGGAAAACCTTAAATGAAAAACTGTTTTTT. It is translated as CASSHGQGKTLNEKLFF.

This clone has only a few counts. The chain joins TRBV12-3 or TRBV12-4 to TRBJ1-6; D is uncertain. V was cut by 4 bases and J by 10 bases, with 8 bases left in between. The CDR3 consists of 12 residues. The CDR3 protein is CASSYSNSPLHF. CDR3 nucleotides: TGTGCCAGCAGTTACTCGAACTCACCCCTCCACTTT.

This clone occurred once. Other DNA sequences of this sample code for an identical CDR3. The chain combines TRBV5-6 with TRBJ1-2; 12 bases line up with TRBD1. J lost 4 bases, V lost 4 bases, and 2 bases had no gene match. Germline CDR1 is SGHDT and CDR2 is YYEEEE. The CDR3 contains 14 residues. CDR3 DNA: TGTGCCAGCAGCCCGGGACAGGGGGCCTATGGCTACACCTTC. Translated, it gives CASSPGQGAYGYTF.

CDR3 in amino acids: CASSFRHFQETQYF. CDR3 sequence (DNA): TGTGCCAGCAGCTTCAGACACTTCCAAGAGACCCAGTACTTC. The chain links TRBV7-2 to TRBJ2-5; D unresolved. The CDR3 is 14 residues long. Germline V gene data show CDR1 as SGHTA and CDR2 as FQGNSA. Trimming pared 3 bases from V and 1 base from J, leaving 9 bases between.

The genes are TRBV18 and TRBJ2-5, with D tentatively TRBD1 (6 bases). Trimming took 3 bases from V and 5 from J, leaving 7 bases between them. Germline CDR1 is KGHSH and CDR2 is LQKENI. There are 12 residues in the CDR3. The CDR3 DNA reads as TGTGCCAGCTCACCCACAGGGGAGACCCAGTACTTC. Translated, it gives CASSPTGETQYF.

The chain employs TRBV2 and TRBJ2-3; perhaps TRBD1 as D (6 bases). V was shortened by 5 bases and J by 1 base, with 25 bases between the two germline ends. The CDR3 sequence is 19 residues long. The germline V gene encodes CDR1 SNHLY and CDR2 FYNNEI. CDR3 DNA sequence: TGTGCCAGCAGTTGGGGGTCCGGAGGAAGGGGGTTTGGCACAGATACGCAGTATTTT. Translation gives CASSWGSGGRGFGTDTQYF.

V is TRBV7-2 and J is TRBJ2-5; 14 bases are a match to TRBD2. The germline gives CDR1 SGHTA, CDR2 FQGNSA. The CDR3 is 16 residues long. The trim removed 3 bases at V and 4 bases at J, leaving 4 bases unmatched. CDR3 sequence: CASSFLGLAGVETQYF. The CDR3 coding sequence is TGTGCCAGCAGCTTTCTGGGACTAGCGGGGGTAGAGACCCAGTACTTC.

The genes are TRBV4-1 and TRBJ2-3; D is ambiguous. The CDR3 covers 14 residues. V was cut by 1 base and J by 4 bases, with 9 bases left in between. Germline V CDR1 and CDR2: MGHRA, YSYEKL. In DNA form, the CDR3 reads TGCGCCAGCAGCCAAGGGCCCCCCGCAGATACGCAGTATTTT. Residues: CASSQGPPADTQYF.

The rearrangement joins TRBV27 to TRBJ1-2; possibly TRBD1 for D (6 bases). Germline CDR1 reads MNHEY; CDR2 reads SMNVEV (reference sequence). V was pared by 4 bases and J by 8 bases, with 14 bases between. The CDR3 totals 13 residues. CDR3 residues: CASSSRNRVGYTF. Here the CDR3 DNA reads TGTGCCAGCAGTTCCCGAAACAGGGTCGGCTACACCTTC.

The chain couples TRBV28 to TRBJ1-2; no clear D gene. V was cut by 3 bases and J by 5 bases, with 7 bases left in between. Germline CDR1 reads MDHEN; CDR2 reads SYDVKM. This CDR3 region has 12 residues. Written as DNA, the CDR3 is TGTGCCAGCAGTTTCTATCTTTATGGCTACACCTTC. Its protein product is CASSFYLYGYTF.

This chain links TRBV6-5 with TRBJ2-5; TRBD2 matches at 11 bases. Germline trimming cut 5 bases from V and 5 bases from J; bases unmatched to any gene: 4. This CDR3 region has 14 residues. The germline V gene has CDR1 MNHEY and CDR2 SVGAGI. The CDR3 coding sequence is TGTGCCAGCAGTCCGACTAGCGGGGCTGAGACCCAGTACTTC. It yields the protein CASSPTSGAETQYF.

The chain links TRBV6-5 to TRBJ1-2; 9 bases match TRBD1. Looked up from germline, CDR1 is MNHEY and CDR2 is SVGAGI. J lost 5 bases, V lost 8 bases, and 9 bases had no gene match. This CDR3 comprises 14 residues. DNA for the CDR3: TGTGCCAGCGGTCGAGGACAGGGGTTTTATGGCTACACCTTC. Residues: CASGRGQGFYGYTF.

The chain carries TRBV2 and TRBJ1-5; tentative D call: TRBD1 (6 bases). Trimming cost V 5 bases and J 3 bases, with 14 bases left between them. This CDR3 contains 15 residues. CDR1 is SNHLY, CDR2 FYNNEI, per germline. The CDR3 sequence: CASSLSGQFNQPQHF. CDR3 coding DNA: TGTGCCAGCAGTCTGAGTGGACAGTTCAATCAGCCCCAGCATTTT.

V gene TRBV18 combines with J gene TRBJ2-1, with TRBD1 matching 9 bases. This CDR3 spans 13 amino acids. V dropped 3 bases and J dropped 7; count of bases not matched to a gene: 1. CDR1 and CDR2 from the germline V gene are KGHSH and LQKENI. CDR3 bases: TGTGCCAGCTCACCGGGACAGGGAAATGAGCAGTTCTTC. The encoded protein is CASSPGQGNEQFF.

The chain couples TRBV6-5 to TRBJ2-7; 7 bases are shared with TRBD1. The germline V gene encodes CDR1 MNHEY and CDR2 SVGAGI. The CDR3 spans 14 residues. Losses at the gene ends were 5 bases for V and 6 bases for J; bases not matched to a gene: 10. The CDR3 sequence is CASSRTGWAGEQYF. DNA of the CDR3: TGTGCCAGCAGTCGGACAGGTTGGGCTGGCGAGCAGTACTTC.

The CDR3 sequence is CASSQGQGASGYTF. CDR3 DNA sequence: TGTGCCAGCAGCCAAGGACAGGGGGCGAGTGGCTACACCTTC. This chain joins TRBV7-9 and TRBJ1-2, with 11 bases matching TRBD1. Germline CDR1 and CDR2: SEHNR and FQNEAQ (reference sequence). V dropped 5 bases and J dropped 7; count of bases not matched to a gene: 6. CDR3 length equals 14 residues.

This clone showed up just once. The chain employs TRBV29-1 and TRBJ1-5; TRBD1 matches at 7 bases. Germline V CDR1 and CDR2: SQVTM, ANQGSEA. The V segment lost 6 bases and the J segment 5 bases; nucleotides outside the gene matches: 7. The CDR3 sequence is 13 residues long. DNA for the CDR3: TGCAGCGTGGCCACAGGGGTGCATCAGCCCCAGCATTTT. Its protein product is CSVATGVHQPQHF.

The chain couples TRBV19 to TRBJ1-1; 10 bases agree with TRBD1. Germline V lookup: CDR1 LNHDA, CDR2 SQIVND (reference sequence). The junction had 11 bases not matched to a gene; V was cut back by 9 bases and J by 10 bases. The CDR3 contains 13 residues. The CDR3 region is CASGDRGSSLAFF. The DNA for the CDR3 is TGTGCCAGCGGGGACAGGGGTTCGTCCTTAGCTTTCTTT. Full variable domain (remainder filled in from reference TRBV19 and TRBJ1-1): DGGITQSPKYLFRKEGQNVTLSCEQNLNHDAMYWYRQDPGQGLRLIYYSQIVNDFQKGDIAEGYSVSREKKESFPLTVTSAQKNPTAFYLCASGDRGSSLAFFGQGTRLTVV.

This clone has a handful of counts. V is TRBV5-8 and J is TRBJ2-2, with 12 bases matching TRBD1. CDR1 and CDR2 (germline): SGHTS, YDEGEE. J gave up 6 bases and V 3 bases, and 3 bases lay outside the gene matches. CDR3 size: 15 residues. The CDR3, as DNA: TGTGCCAGCAGCTCGGGACAGGGGGCGGCCGGGGAGCTGTTTTTT. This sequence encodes CASSSGQGAAGELFF.

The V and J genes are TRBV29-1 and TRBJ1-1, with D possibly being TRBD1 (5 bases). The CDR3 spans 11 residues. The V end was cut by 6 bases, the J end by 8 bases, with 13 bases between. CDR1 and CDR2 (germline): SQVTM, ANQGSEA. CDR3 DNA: TGCAGCGTGGGGGACGCGGGAGAAGCTTTCTTT. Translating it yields CSVGDAGEAFF.